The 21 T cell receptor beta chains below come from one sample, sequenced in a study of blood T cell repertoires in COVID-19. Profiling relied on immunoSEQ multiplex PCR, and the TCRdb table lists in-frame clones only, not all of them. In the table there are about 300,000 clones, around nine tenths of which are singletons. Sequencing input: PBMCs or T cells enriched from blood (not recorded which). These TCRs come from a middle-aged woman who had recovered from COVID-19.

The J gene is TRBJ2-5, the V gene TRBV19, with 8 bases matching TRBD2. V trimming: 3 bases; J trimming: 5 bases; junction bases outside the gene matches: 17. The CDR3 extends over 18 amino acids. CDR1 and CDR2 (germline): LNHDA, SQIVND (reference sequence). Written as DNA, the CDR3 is TGTGCCAGTAGTATCGAGGTGCTAGCGGGTTCAAGGGGGGAGACCCAGTACTTC. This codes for CASSIEVLAGSRGETQYF.

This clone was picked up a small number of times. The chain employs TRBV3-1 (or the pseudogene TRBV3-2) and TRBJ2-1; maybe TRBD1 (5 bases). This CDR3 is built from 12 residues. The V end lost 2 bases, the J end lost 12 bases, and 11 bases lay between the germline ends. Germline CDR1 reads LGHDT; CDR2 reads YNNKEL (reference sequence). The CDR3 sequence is CASSQLNRRQFF. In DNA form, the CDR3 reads TGTGCCAGCAGCCAACTTAACAGGAGGCAGTTCTTC.

CDR3 sequence: CATSGAQGGEQYF. CDR3 nucleotides: TGTGCCACATCAGGGGCCCAGGGCGGGGAGCAGTACTTC. V and J are TRBV12-3 or TRBV12-4 and TRBJ2-7; a weak D match, TRBD1 (6 bases). Trimming stripped 10 bases from V and 7 bases from J, with 20 bases between. The CDR3 totals 13 residues.

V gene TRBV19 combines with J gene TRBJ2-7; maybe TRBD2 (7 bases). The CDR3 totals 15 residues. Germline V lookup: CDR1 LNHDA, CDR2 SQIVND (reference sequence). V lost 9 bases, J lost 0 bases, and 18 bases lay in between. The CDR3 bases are TGTGCCAGCTCGCTGGCGGGGGCCAGCTCCTACGAGCAGTACTTC. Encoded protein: CASSLAGASSYEQYF.

The chain's CDR3 is CASSAGTDTYGYTF. DNA of the CDR3: TGTGCCAGCAGTGCGGGGACAGACACCTATGGCTACACCTTC. V usage is TRBV28 and J usage is TRBJ1-2, with 7 bases matching TRBD1. Losses at the gene ends were 5 bases for V and 4 bases for J; bases not matched to a gene: 7. Germline-derived CDR1 and CDR2 are MDHEN and SYDVKM. CDR3 length equals 14 residues.

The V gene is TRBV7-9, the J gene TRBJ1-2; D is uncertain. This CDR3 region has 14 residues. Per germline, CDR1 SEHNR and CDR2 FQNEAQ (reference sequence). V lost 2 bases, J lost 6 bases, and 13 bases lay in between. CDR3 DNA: TGTGCCAGCAGCTTATCGGCAGCGAGTCATGGCTACACCTTC. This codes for CASSLSAASHGYTF. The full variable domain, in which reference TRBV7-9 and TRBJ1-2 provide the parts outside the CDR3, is DTGVSQNPRHKITKRGQNVTFRCDPISEHNRLYWYRQTLGQGPEFLTYFQNEAQLEKSRLLSDRFSAERPKGSFSTLEIQRTEQGDSAMYLCASSLSAASHGYTFGSGTRLTVV.

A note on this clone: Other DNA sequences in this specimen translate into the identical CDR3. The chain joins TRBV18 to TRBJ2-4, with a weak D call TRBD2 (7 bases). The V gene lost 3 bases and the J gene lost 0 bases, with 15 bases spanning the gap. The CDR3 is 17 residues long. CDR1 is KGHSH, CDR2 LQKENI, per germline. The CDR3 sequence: CASSPPGGLLAKNIQYF. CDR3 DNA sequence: TGTGCCAGCTCACCCCCGGGGGGCCTACTAGCCAAAAACATTCAGTACTTC.

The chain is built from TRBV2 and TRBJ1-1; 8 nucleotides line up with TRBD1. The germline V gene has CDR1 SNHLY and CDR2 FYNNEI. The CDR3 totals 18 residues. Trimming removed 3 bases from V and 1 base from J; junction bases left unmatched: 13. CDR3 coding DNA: TGTGCCAGCAGTGAGAGGTTGGGTCAGGGGGCCCCGAACACTGAAGCTTTCTTT. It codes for CASSERLGQGAPNTEAFF.

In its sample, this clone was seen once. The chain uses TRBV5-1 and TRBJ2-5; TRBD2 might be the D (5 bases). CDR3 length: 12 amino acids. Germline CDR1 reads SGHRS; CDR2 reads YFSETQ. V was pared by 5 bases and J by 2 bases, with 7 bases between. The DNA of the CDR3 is TGCGCCAGCAGACCGGGACAAGAGACCCAGTACTTC. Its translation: CASRPGQETQYF.

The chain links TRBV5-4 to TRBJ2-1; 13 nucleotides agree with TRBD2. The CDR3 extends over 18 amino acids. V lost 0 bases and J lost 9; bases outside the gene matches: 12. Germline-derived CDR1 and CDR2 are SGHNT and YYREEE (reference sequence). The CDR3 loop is CASSLGTSGRYRVSEQFF. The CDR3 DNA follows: TGTGCCAGCAGCTTGGGGACTAGCGGGAGATATCGGGTTAGTGAGCAGTTCTTC.

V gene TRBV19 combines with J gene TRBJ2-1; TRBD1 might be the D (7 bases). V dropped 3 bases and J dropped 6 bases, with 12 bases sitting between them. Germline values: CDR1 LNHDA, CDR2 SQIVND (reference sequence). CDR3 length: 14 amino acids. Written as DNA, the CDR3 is TGTGCCAGTAGTATCAGGGGGGCGCGCAATGAGCAGTTCTTC. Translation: CASSIRGARNEQFF.

The CDR3, as DNA: TGTGCCAGCAGCCGAACCGGGACAGGGGGTCGAGAGACCCAGTACTTC. It translates to CASSRTGTGGRETQYF. V is TRBV7-3 and J is TRBJ2-5, with 11 bases identical to TRBD1. The CDR3 totals 16 residues. The V gene end was trimmed by 5 bases and the J gene end by 4 bases; junction bases not matched to a gene: 9. Germline CDR1 is SGHTA and CDR2 is FQGTGA.

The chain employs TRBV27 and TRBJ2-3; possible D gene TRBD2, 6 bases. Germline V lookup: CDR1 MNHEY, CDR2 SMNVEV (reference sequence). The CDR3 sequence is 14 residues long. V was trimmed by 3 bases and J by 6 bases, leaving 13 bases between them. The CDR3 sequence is CASSFVSGGDTQYF. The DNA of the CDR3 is TGTGCCAGCAGTTTTGTCTCTGGGGGGGATACGCAGTATTTT.

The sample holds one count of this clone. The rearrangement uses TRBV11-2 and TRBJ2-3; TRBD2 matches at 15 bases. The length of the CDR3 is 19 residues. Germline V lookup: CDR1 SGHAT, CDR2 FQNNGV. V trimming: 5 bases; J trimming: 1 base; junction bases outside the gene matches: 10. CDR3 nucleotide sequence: TGTGCCAGCAGCCGGACTAGCGGGAGGGCCTCGGTACGCACAGATACGCAGTATTTT. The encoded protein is CASSRTSGRASVRTDTQYF.

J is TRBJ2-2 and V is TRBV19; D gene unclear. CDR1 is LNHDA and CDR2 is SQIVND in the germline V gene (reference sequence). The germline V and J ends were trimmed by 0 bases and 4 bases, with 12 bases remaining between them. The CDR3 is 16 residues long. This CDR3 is CASSIDNGAVTGELFF. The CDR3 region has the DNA TGTGCCAGTAGTATAGACAACGGCGCGGTCACCGGGGAGCTGTTTTTT.

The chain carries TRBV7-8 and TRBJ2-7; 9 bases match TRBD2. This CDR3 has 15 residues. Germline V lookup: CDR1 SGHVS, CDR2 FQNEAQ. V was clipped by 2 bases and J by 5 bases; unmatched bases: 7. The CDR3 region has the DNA TGTGCCAGCAGCTTATTTGCGGGGGGGCCCCACGAGCAGTACTTC. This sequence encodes CASSLFAGGPHEQYF.

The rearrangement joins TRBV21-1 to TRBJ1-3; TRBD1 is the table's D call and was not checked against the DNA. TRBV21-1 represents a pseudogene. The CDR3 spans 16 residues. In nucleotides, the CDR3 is TGTGCCAGCAATACCAGGACAGGGTCGGGTGGAAACACCATATATTTT. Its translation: CASNTRTGSGGNTIYF.

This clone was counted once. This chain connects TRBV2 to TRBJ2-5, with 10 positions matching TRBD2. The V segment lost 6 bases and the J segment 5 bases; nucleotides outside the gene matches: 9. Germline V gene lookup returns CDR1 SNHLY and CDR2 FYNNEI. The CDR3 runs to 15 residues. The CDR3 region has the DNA TGTGCCAGCAGAATAAGCGGGGGGGCCTGGGAGACCCAGTACTTC. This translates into CASRISGGAWETQYF. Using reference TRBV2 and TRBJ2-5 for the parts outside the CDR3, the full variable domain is EPEVTQTPSHQVTQMGQEVILRCVPISNHLYFYWYRQILGQKVEFLVSFYNNEISEKSEIFDDQFSVERPDGSNFTLKIRSTKLEDSAMYFCASRISGGAWETQYFGPGTRLLVL.

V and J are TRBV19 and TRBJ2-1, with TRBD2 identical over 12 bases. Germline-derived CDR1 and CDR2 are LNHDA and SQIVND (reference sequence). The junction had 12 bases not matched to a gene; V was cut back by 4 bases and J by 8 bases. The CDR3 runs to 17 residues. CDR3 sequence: CASSRSAGLAGNHEQFF. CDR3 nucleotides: TGTGCCAGTAGTAGAAGTGCGGGACTAGCGGGCAATCATGAGCAGTTCTTC. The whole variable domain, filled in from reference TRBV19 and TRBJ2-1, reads DGGITQSPKYLFRKEGQNVTLSCEQNLNHDAMYWYRQDPGQGLRLIYYSQIVNDFQKGDIAEGYSVSREKKESFPLTVTSAQKNPTAFYLCASSRSAGLAGNHEQFFGPGTRLTVL.

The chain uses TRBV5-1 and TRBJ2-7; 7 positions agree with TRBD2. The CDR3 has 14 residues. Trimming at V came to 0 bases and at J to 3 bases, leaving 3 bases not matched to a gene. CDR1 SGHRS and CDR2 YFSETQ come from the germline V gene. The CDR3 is CASSLEAGYYEQYF. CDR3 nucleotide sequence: TGCGCCAGCAGCTTGGAAGCGGGGTACTACGAGCAGTACTTC.

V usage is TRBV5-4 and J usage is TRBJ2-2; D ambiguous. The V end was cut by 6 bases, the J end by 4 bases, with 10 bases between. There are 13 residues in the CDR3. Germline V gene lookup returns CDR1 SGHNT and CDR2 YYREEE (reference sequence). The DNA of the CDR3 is TGTGCCAGCACCTTTAAATCCACCGGGGAGCTGTTTTTT. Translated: CASTFKSTGELFF.